The present T cell receptor beta chain was sequenced within a study of molecular identifiers for immune sequencing clone quantification. Germline lookup yields CDR1 MDHEN and CDR2 SYDVKM. The CDR3 consists of 16 residues. Trimming cost V 3 bases and J 2 bases, with 17 bases left between them. TCRdb recomputed calls from the PCR reads with MiXCR, one row per CDR3 protein. The sample contains about 100,000 distinct CDR3 sequences, over 30% of which appear only once. This clonotype was counted many times. The chain joins TRBV28 to TRBJ2-7; no clear D. The clonotype was recovered from a human donor in good health. Some libraries in this study had Jurkat cell RNA spiked in. Source material: naive CD8+ T cells from blood, with Jurkat cell RNA spiked in. Subset specified: FACS-sorted CD8+CD4-CCR7+CD45RA+ naive T cells. CDR3 region: CASSFYSSPSPYEQYF. CDR3 bases: TGTGCCAGCAGTTTCTATTCTTCCCCTTCTCCCTACGAGCAGTACTTC.